A single sample gave rise to the 9 T cell receptor beta chains below, sequenced in a study of blood T cell repertoires in COVID-19 (TCRdb year 2020). The protocol used for the library was the immunoSEQ multiplex PCR assay. This immuneACCESS table, as held by TCRdb, lists in-frame sequences with V and J called but not all clones. Of the missing ones, under half trace to an unresolved V gene in checked studies; the others have no known cause. The sample table lists tens of thousands of clones, 88% of them with a count of one. The ten largest clones represent about 6.4% of the sample. Input material: peripheral blood. Every receptor here comes from a woman aged 70-85 years with acute or convalescent COVID-19.

In its sample, this clone was seen once. The chain uses TRBV19 and TRBJ1-4; D is unresolved. This CDR3 has 15 amino acids. V was clipped by 3 bases and J by 6 bases, with 14 bases between them. Germline CDR1 is LNHDA and CDR2 is SQIVND (reference sequence). This CDR3 is CASSIPGGPDEKLFF. The CDR3 DNA reads as TGTGCCAGTAGTATCCCCGGAGGGCCGGATGAAAAACTGTTTTTT.

J is TRBJ1-5 and V is TRBV27; no clear D gene. Germline lookup yields CDR1 MNHEY and CDR2 SMNVEV (reference sequence). The V end lost 5 bases, the J end lost 5 bases, and 7 bases lay between the germline ends. This CDR3 comprises 12 residues. The CDR3 bases are TGTGCCAGCAGTCCGTCTGATCAGCCCCAGCATTTT. Amino acids: CASSPSDQPQHF.

The gene calls are TRBV11-3 and TRBJ2-2; 10 positions agree with TRBD2. Germline trimming cut 6 bases from V and 4 bases from J; bases unmatched to any gene: 5. The CDR3 has 15 amino acids. Germline lookup yields CDR1 SGHNT and CDR2 YENEEA. CDR3 amino acids: CASSTGTSATGELFF. CDR3 bases: TGTGCCAGCAGTACCGGGACTAGCGCCACCGGGGAGCTGTTTTTT.

The CDR3 region is CATGQDSYEQYF. As DNA, the CDR3 is TGTGCCACCGGGCAGGACTCCTACGAGCAGTACTTC. The chain carries TRBV15 and TRBJ2-7; D is unresolved. This CDR3 spans 12 amino acids. Trimming shortened V by 8 bases and J by 0 bases, and 8 bases separated the two germline ends. Looked up from germline, CDR1 is LNHNV and CDR2 is YYDKDF (reference sequence).

V and J are TRBV19 and TRBJ1-2; TRBD1 matches 7 bases. With 4 bases clipped from V and 3 bases from J, the junction kept 8 bases outside the gene matches. The germline gives CDR1 LNHDA, CDR2 SQIVND (reference sequence). CDR3 length: 15 residues. The CDR3 is CASSTITGADYGYTF. The CDR3 region has the DNA TGTGCCAGTAGTACAATTACAGGGGCTGACTATGGCTACACCTTC.

This sequence joins TRBV11-3 and TRBJ2-5; no reliable D call. Germline V lookup: CDR1 SGHNT, CDR2 YENEEA. V shed 5 bases and J shed 0 bases, with 7 bases lying between them. The length of the CDR3 is 13 residues. The DNA for the CDR3 is TGTGCCAGCAGCGCCGGGTACCAAGAGACCCAGTACTTC. Translation gives CASSAGYQETQYF.

This clone was seen a few times. The chain is built from TRBV29-1 and TRBJ1-2; 8 bases are shared with TRBD1. The ends lost 6 bases at V and 8 bases at J; junction bases unmatched: 14. The germline V gene has CDR1 SQVTM and CDR2 ANQGSEA. The CDR3 spans 14 residues. The CDR3 region is CSVGSAWTGKGYTF. CDR3 bases: TGCAGCGTCGGCTCGGCTTGGACAGGGAAGGGCTACACCTTC.

This chain uses TRBV7-2 with TRBJ1-1, with TRBD1 matching over 7 bases. J lost 3 bases, V lost 5 bases, and 3 bases had no gene match. The CDR3 extends over 13 amino acids. Germline values: CDR1 SGHTA, CDR2 FQGNSA. As DNA, the CDR3 is TGTGCCAGCAGCATTCAGGGGGACACTGAAGCTTTCTTT. Protein: CASSIQGDTEAFF. Looking up the rest from reference TRBV7-2 and TRBJ1-1 gives the full variable domain: GAGVSQSPSNKVTEKGKDVELRCDPISGHTALYWYRQSLGQGLEFLIYFQGNSAPDKSGLPSDRFSAERTGGSVSTLTIQRTQQEDSAVYLCASSIQGDTEAFFGQGTRLTVV.

V is TRBV19 and J is TRBJ1-1; D possibly corresponds to TRBD1 (5 bases). This CDR3 is 15 amino acids long. V lost 7 bases and J lost 0, with 15 bases in between. Germline lookup yields CDR1 LNHDA and CDR2 SQIVND (reference sequence). Here the CDR3 reads CASNDRSILNTEAFF. CDR3 coding DNA: TGTGCCAGTAACGACAGATCGATTCTGAACACTGAAGCTTTCTTT.